This T cell receptor beta chain stems from a study of beta chain features in type 1 diabetes. Broader study findings: Here, the possible influence of HLA type (on TCRB rearrangement) remained unresolved. An over-representation of cells with high TCR expression could result from cDNA sequencing.

Each donor gave one heparinised blood draw averaging around 120 mL. Expressed TCRB transcripts were sequenced because the entire RNA isolate underwent reverse transcription. This table comes from immunoSEQ multiplex PCR, and its TCRdb copy is limited to in-frame clones, with some not included. The sample has 350,000 to 450,000 clones; about 15% are singletons. Concerning this clone: What it recognizes is unknown.

The germline CDR1 and CDR2 sequences are SGDLS and YYNGEE. With V trimmed by 4 bases and J by 5 bases, 13 bases remained unmatched. This CDR3 region has 16 residues. V is TRBV9 and J is TRBJ2-5; 8 nucleotides line up with TRBD2. The receptor's source is a man aged 30 to 39 in good health. Sequenced input: naive CD4+ T cells from blood. CDR3 coding DNA: TGTGCCAGCAGCTCCCGGGCGGGGGGCACGGCGGAGACCCAGTACTTC. Encoded protein: CASSSRAGGTAETQYF.